This passage covers 22 T cell receptor beta chains from one sample sequenced in a study of blood T cell repertoires in COVID-19. The data were produced by immunoSEQ multiplex PCR, yet TCRdb's version contains in-frame clones alone and is incomplete. Counted here are some 200,000 clones, more than 75% occurring once; the ten biggest clones make up roughly 8.7%. Sequencing was carried out using peripheral blood. The source is a woman aged 45-59 years with active or convalescent COVID-19.

This sequence joins TRBV7-2 and TRBJ2-1; 9 bases match TRBD1. The germline V gene has CDR1 SGHTA and CDR2 FQGNSA. The length of the CDR3 is 14 residues. J was trimmed by 6 bases and V by 4 bases; bases with no gene match: 4. The CDR3 protein is CASSSGQGFNEQFF. As DNA, the CDR3 is TGTGCCAGCAGCTCGGGACAGGGTTTCAATGAGCAGTTCTTC. Full variable domain (missing parts from reference TRBV7-2 and TRBJ2-1): GAGVSQSPSNKVTEKGKDVELRCDPISGHTALYWYRQSLGQGLEFLIYFQGNSAPDKSGLPSDRFSAERTGGSVSTLTIQRTQQEDSAVYLCASSSGQGFNEQFFGPGTRLTVL.

In this sample, this clone turned up a few times. The chain employs TRBV28 and TRBJ1-5; TRBD1 matches 8 bases. There are 14 residues in the CDR3. Trimming removed 4 bases from V and 9 bases from J; junction bases left unmatched: 8. Germline V CDR1 and CDR2: MDHEN, SYDVKM. The CDR3 protein is CASSSRQGPWPQHF. Here the CDR3 DNA reads TGTGCCAGCAGTTCTCGACAGGGGCCATGGCCCCAGCATTTT.

The table lists this clone with a few counts. This rearrangement joins TRBV5-5 to TRBJ2-2; 7 bases map to TRBD1. V dropped 4 bases and J dropped 6; count of bases not matched to a gene: 6. This CDR3 contains 14 residues. Germline CDR1 reads SGHKS; CDR2 reads YYEKEE (reference sequence). Written as DNA, the CDR3 is TGTGCCAGCAGCCCGACAGGGTTAGCCGGGGAGCTGTTTTTT. Its protein product is CASSPTGLAGELFF.

This chain connects TRBV11-2 to TRBJ1-1, with TRBD1 matching 8 bases. The CDR3 has 14 amino acids. From germline, CDR1 is SGHAT and CDR2 FQNNGV. With 0 bases clipped from V and 11 bases from J, the junction kept 8 bases outside the gene matches. CDR3 loop: CASSLERQGRKAFF. CDR3 sequence (DNA): TGTGCCAGCAGCTTAGAAAGACAGGGGAGGAAGGCTTTCTTT.

CDR3 DNA: TGTGCCAGCACCCTAGGGCAGGGCTCCTACAATGAGCAGTTCTTC. Its translation is CASTLGQGSYNEQFF. The J gene is TRBJ2-1, the V gene TRBV27, with D perhaps TRBD1 (5 bases). Deletions cut 7 bases from V and 0 bases from J, with 13 bases between. CDR1 is MNHEY and CDR2 is SMNVEV in the germline V gene (reference sequence). The CDR3 is 15 residues long.

The rearrangement uses TRBV12-5 and TRBJ2-7; 7 bases map to TRBD2. V lost 7 bases and J lost 5; bases outside the gene matches: 11. The CDR3 has 14 residues. Germline V gives CDR1 LGHNT, CDR2 FRNRAP. CDR3: CASDQSGKVDEQYF. The CDR3 nucleotides are TGTGCTAGTGACCAAAGCGGGAAAGTTGACGAGCAGTACTTC.

For the CDR3, the DNA is TGTGCCATCAGTGAGGAGGGAGGGCCCCAGCATTTT. It is translated as CAISEEGGPQHF. The chain is built from TRBV10-3 and TRBJ1-5; no clear D. Per the germline V gene, CDR1 is ENHRY and CDR2 is SYGVKD. Trimming removed 2 bases at V and 9 bases at J, with 8 bases between. This CDR3 is built from 12 residues.

The rearrangement uses TRBV5-5 and TRBJ2-1; 12 bases are a match to TRBD2. The germline V gene encodes CDR1 SGHKS and CDR2 YYEKEE (reference sequence). The CDR3 has 17 amino acids. V lost 1 base to trimming and J lost 6 bases; unmatched junction nucleotides: 8. CDR3 DNA sequence: TGTGCCAGCAGCTTGCGGTCAGAGGGACTAGCGGGCAATGAGCAGTTCTTC. This codes for CASSLRSEGLAGNEQFF.

The chain is built from TRBV9 and TRBJ2-1; 7 positions agree with TRBD1. V trimming: 5 bases; J trimming: 7 bases; junction bases outside the gene matches: 3. Germline CDR1 SGDLS, CDR2 YYNGEE. The CDR3 has 12 amino acids. CDR3 loop: CASSDRENEQFF. The CDR3 DNA sequence: TGTGCCAGCAGTGACAGGGAGAATGAGCAGTTCTTC.

The DNA for the CDR3 is TGTGCCAGCAGTTTAGGACTCACTGAAGCTTTCTTT. Translated: CASSLGLTEAFF. The rearrangement uses TRBV28 and TRBJ1-1; D is undetermined. This CDR3 contains 12 residues. Germline values: CDR1 MDHEN, CDR2 SYDVKM. V was shortened by 2 bases and J by 4 bases, with 5 bases between the two germline ends. The full variable domain, with the rest looked up from reference TRBV28 and TRBJ1-1, is DVKVTQSSRYLVKRTGEKVFLECVQDMDHENMFWYRQDPGLGLRLIYFSYDVKMKEKGDIPEGYSVSREKKERFSLILESASTNQTSMYLCASSLGLTEAFFGQGTRLTVV.

This clone was counted only a few times. The gene calls are TRBV5-4 and TRBJ2-2; 8 bases are a match to TRBD2. Trimming at V came to 5 bases and at J to 0 bases, leaving 3 bases not matched to a gene. This CDR3 has 15 amino acids. Germline V gene data show CDR1 as SGHNT and CDR2 as YYREEE (reference sequence). CDR3 amino acids: CASRAGASNTGELFF. CDR3 sequence (DNA): TGTGCCAGCAGAGCGGGGGCCTCGAACACCGGGGAGCTGTTTTTT.

The chain uses TRBV7-3 and TRBJ1-2; D remains ambiguous. This CDR3 region has 17 residues. The V end was cut by 5 bases, the J end by 2 bases, with 21 bases between. The germline V gene encodes CDR1 SGHTA and CDR2 FQGTGA. The DNA for the CDR3 is TGTGCCAGCAGCACACCCCTCGAATTTTCACCAAACTATGGCTACACCTTC. Its translation is CASSTPLEFSPNYGYTF. The whole variable domain, filled in from reference TRBV7-3 and TRBJ1-2, reads GAGVSQTPSNKVTEKGKYVELRCDPISGHTALYWYRQSLGQGPEFLIYFQGTGAADDSGLPNDRFFAVRPEGSVSTLKIQRTERGDSAVYLCASSTPLEFSPNYGYTFGSGTRLTVV.

The rearrangement uses TRBV4-3 and TRBJ2-3; TRBD2 agrees at 10 bases. Trimming at V came to 2 bases and at J to 1 base, leaving 6 bases not matched to a gene. Germline loops: CDR1 LGHNA, CDR2 YSLEER. This CDR3 is built from 17 residues. The CDR3 spells CASSQILAGDGTDTQYF. The CDR3 region has the DNA TGCGCCAGCAGCCAAATCCTAGCGGGGGACGGCACAGATACGCAGTATTTT.

CDR3 DNA: TGTGCCAGCAGTTACCCCCGGACAGGTACTGAAGCTTTCTTT. Its protein is CASSYPRTGTEAFF. The V and J genes are TRBV6-2 or TRBV6-3 and TRBJ1-1; 7 nucleotides line up with TRBD1. Trimming took 2 bases from V and 5 from J; bases not matched to a gene: 5. The CDR3 is made up of 14 amino acids. Per germline, CDR1 MNHEY and CDR2 SVGEGT.

This chain connects TRBV9 to TRBJ2-3, with 15 nucleotides matching TRBD2. In germline, CDR1 is SGDLS, CDR2 YYNGEE. Unmatched junction bases numbered 7, after V lost 4 bases and J lost 4 bases. This CDR3 spans 17 amino acids. CDR3 in DNA: TGTGCCAGCAGCTCGGGACTAGCGGGAGGTGGCGCAGATACGCAGTATTTT. This codes for CASSSGLAGGGADTQYF.

The chain is built from TRBV19 and TRBJ2-1, with TRBD2 matching 13 bases. V lost 5 bases to trimming and J lost 6 bases; unmatched junction nucleotides: 7. The CDR3 has 16 residues. The germline CDR1 and CDR2 sequences are LNHDA and SQIVND (reference sequence). CDR3 sequence reads: CASSQTTSGRSNEQFF. The CDR3 DNA sequence: TGTGCCAGTAGTCAAACGACTAGCGGGAGGAGCAATGAGCAGTTCTTC.

The chain has TRBV5-1 and TRBJ2-3, with D perhaps TRBD1 (6 bases). CDR3 size: 14 residues. Trimming cost V 4 bases and J 1 base, with 10 bases left between them. Germline CDR1 SGHRS, CDR2 YFSETQ. The CDR3 region has the DNA TGCGCCAGCAGCCGACAGGTTCGCACAGATACGCAGTATTTT. Amino acid sequence: CASSRQVRTDTQYF.

The V and J genes are TRBV7-9 and TRBJ2-5; 11 nucleotides align to TRBD2. The CDR3 spans 16 residues. J gave up 2 bases and V 5 bases, and 7 bases lay outside the gene matches. Germline values: CDR1 SEHNR, CDR2 FQNEAQ (reference sequence). The DNA of the CDR3 is TGTGCCAGCAGCCCGAATAGCGGGGGGGGGCAAGAGACCCAGTACTTC. It is translated as CASSPNSGGGQETQYF. The full variable domain, completed using reference TRBV7-9 and TRBJ2-5, is DTGVSQNPRHKITKRGQNVTFRCDPISEHNRLYWYRQTLGQGPEFLTYFQNEAQLEKSRLLSDRFSAERPKGSFSTLEIQRTEQGDSAMYLCASSPNSGGGQETQYFGPGTRLLVL.

This clone came up once. The chain employs TRBV28 and TRBJ1-5, with TRBD1 as a possible D gene (5 bases). Germline V lookup: CDR1 MDHEN, CDR2 SYDVKM. Trimming took 8 bases from V and 0 from J, leaving 23 bases between them. CDR3 length equals 18 residues. The CDR3 spells CASDSSGGGWVSNQPQHF. In nucleotides, the CDR3 is TGTGCCAGCGACTCATCGGGGGGGGGATGGGTTAGCAATCAGCCCCAGCATTTT.

This sequence joins TRBV7-9 and TRBJ2-3; 9 nucleotides agree with TRBD1. V lost 5 bases and J lost 5; bases outside the gene matches: 11. This CDR3 has 16 amino acids. CDR1 and CDR2 (germline): SEHNR, FQNEAQ (reference sequence). As DNA, the CDR3 is TGTGCCAGCAGCCACCGACAGGGGGTTTTAGGAGATACGCAGTATTTT. Translated: CASSHRQGVLGDTQYF.

This chain uses TRBV7-9 with TRBJ1-1; the D gene is possibly TRBD1 (5 bases). The V end was cut by 5 bases, the J end by 4 bases, with 8 bases between. Germline lookup yields CDR1 SEHNR and CDR2 FQNEAQ (reference sequence). The CDR3 contains 12 residues. CDR3 loop: CASSKGSTEAFF. CDR3 coding DNA: TGTGCCAGCAGCAAGGGGTCCACTGAAGCTTTCTTT.

V gene TRBV7-8 combines with J gene TRBJ2-5; the match to TRBD1 covers 8 bases. The CDR3 consists of 15 residues. In germline, CDR1 is SGHVS, CDR2 FQNEAQ. The V gene end was trimmed by 3 bases and the J gene end by 4 bases; junction bases not matched to a gene: 7. CDR3 DNA sequence: TGTGCCAGCAGCTTTATCTACAGGGGGGTAGAGACCCAGTACTTC. It encodes CASSFIYRGVETQYF.